Given below is one T cell receptor beta chain in context. What it recognizes is unknown. The CDR3 runs to 15 residues. The germline V gene has CDR1 MDHEN and CDR2 SYDVKM. Trimming at V came to 6 bases and at J to 5 bases, leaving 8 bases not matched to a gene. The source of the sample is a study of beta chain features in type 1 diabetes. Whole-study findings and limits: Type 1 diabetes patients showed a moderate but significant shortening of TCRB CDR3s in all four CD4+ subsets. There was a possibility that cDNA sequencing over-represented cells with high TCR expression.

Every bit of the isolated RNA underwent reverse transcription, so sequencing read expressed TCRB transcripts. Data came from immunoSEQ multiplex PCR; TCRdb stores just in-frame clones and leaves some out. The profile shows some 25,000 clones, approximately 55% of them singletons. A heparinised blood draw that averaged roughly 120 mL was obtained once from each donor. Source material: Tregs from blood. This TCR was sampled from a woman under 30 with type 1 diabetes. J is TRBJ2-4 and V is TRBV28; 9 nucleotides match TRBD1. The CDR3 reads CASSLSGQGQNIQYF. For the CDR3, the DNA is TGTGCCAGCAGCCTCTCCGGACAGGGGCAAAACATTCAGTACTTC.